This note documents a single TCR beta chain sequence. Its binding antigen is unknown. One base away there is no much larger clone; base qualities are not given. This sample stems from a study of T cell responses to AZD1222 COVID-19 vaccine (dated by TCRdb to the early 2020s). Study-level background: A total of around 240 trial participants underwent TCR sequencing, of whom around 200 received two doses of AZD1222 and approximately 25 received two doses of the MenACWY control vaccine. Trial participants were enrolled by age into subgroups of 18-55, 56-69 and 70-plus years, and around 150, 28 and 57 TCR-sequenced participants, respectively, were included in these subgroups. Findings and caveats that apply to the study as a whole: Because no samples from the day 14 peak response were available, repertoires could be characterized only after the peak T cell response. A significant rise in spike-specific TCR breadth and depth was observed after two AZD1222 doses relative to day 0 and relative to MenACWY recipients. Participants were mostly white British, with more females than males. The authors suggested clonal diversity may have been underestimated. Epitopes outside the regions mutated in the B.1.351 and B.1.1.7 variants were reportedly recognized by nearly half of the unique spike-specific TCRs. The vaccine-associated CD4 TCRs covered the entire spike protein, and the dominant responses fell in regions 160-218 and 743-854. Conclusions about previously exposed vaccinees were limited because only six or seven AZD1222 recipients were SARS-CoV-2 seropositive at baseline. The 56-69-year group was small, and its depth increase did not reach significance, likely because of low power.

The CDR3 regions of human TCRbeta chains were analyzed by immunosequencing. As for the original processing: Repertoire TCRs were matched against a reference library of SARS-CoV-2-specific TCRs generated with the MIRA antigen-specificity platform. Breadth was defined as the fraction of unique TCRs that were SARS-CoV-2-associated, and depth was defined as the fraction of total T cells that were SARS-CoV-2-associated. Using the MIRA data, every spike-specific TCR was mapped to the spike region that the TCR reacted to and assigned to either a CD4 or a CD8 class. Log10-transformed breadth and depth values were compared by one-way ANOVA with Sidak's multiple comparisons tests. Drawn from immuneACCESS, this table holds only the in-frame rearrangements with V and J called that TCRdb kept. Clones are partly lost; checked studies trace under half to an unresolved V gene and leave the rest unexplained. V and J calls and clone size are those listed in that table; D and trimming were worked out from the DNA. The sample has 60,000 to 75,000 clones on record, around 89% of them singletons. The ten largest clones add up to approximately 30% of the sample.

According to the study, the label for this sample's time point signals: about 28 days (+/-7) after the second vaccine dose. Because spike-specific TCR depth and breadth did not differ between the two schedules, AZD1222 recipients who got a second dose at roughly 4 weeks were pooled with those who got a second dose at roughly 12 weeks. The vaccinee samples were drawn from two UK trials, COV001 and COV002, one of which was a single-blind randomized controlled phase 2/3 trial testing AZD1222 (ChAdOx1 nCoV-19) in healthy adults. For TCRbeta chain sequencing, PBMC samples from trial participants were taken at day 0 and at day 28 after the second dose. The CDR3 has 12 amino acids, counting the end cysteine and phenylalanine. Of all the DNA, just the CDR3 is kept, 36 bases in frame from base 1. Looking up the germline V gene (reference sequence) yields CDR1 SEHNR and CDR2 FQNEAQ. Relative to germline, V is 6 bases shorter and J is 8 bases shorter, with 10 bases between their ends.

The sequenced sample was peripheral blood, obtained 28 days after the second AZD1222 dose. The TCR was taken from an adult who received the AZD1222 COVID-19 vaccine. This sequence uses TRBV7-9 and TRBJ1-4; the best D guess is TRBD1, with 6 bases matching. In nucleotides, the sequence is TGTGCCAGCAGTTCCGACAGGGAAAAACTGTTTTTT. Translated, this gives CASSSDREKLFF.